This T cell receptor (beta chain) originates from a study of molecular identifiers for immune sequencing clone quantification. TCRdb reprocessed the PCR reads with MiXCR, giving one entry per CDR3 protein. Among some 100,000 distinct CDR3 sequences, around 33% were seen once, and the ten largest hold less than 5%. The CDR3 totals 12 residues. Germline values: CDR1 SEHNR, CDR2 FQNEAQ (reference sequence). The V gene lost 3 bases and the J gene lost 1 base, with 2 bases spanning the gap. This clonotype was observed many times. What it binds is unknown. Study-wide points: Clones exceeding 20 RNA copies carried over 97% of effector molecules but under 1% of naive-cell molecules. Spiked Jurkat TCR RNA equivalent to one cell was reportedly detectable in one million naive cells.

Each library that profiled naive CD8 cells came from approximately 20,000 to 1,000,000 sorted cells with 10%, 30% or 50% RNA. The sequencing sample was made of naive CD8+ T cells from blood, with Jurkat cell RNA spiked in. Subset defined: FACS-sorted CD8+CD4-CCR7+CD45RA+ naive T cells. This receptor was taken from a human donor in good health. Some libraries in this study had Jurkat cell RNA spiked in. V and J are TRBV7-9 and TRBJ2-3; D gene uncertain. The DNA for the CDR3 is TGTGCCAGCAGCTTCGGCACAGATACGCAGTATTTT. Its protein is CASSFGTDTQYF.